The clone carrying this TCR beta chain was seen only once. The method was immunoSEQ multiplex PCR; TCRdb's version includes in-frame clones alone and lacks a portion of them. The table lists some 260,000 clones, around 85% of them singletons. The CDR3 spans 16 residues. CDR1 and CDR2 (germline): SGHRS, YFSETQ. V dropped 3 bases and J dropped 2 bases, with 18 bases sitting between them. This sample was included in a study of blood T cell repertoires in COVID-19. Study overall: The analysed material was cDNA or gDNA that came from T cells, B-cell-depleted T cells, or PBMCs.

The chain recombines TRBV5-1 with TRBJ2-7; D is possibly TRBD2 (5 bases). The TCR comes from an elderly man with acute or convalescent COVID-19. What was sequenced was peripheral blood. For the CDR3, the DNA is TGCGCCAGCAGCTATGACCCAGCGGTTCGACCCTACGAGCAGTACTTC. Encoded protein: CASSYDPAVRPYEQYF.